The source of this TCR beta chain is a study of T cell changes during pregnancy in multiple sclerosis. CDR3 size: 16 residues. Germline V CDR1 and CDR2: SGHRS, YFSETQ. V was pared by 2 bases and J by 0 bases, with 3 bases of the junction left unmatched. The assay was immunoSEQ multiplex PCR, and TCRdb's table has in-frame clones only and misses some. The data contain 65,000 to 85,000 clones, 80% to 95% of them seen just once; the ten biggest clones take up about 0.31%. The chain recombines TRBV5-1 with TRBJ1-4; 8 bases match TRBD1. This clonotype was obtained from a female donor with multiple sclerosis, enrolled in a pregnancy study. Specimen: CD4+ T cells from peripheral blood mononuclear cells, collected after pregnancy. The CDR3 nucleotides are TGCGCCAGCAGCTTAGCAGGGGGCTCAACTAATGAAAAACTGTTTTTT. This codes for CASSLAGGSTNEKLFF.